One and the same sample provided the 30 T cell receptor beta chains below, sequenced in a study of human T cells and chemical hapten exposure. Indicated time point: patch test 1, 2 weeks after DPC sensitization. Documented treatment: therapeutic diphenylcyclopropenone sensitization with weekly scalp DPC. TCRdb independently ran MiXCR on the RACE reads; one entry per CDR3 protein. This table holds around 99,000 distinct CDR3 sequences, around 12% found once. Material: whole blood, obtained in connection with sensitization to the hapten diphenylcyclopropenone (DPC). These TCRs come from a woman in her forties with alopecia areata. Some clones in this sample may be carry-over from other donors' samples.

Only a few counts were recorded for this clonotype. The chain recombines TRBV6-1 with TRBJ2-7; 9 bases map to TRBD1. The germline V gene has CDR1 MNHNS and CDR2 SASEGT. The trim removed 6 bases at V and 4 bases at J, leaving 7 bases unmatched. The CDR3 has 14 residues. The CDR3 DNA sequence: TGTGCCAGCAGGGGACAGGGAAGGATGTACGAGCAGTACTTC. Amino acid sequence: CASRGQGRMYEQYF.

Many counts were recorded for this clonotype. The genes are TRBV3-1 and TRBJ2-2; D ambiguous. V was shortened by 6 bases and J by 6 bases, with 5 bases between the two germline ends. Germline V lookup: CDR1 LGHDT, CDR2 YNNKEL (reference sequence). This CDR3 has 11 residues. The CDR3 sequence: CASSLPGELFF. The CDR3 region has the DNA TGTGCCAGCAGTCTGCCCGGGGAGCTGTTTTTT.

J is TRBJ2-7 and V is TRBV28; D is unclear. CDR3 length: 13 amino acids. V was pared by 6 bases and J by 3 bases, with 12 bases between. Germline CDR1 is MDHEN and CDR2 is SYDVKM. CDR3 DNA sequence: TGTGCCAGCAGCGCAACATGGGGCTACGAGCAGTACTTC. Translation: CASSATWGYEQYF.

Only a few counts were recorded for this clonotype. The chain combines TRBV6-5 with TRBJ2-1, with 8 bases matching TRBD1. V lost 6 bases to trimming and J lost 7 bases; unmatched junction nucleotides: 14. From germline, CDR1 is MNHEY and CDR2 SVGAGI. There are 16 residues in the CDR3. The CDR3: CASSPAGQGARNEQFF. The CDR3 region has the DNA TGTGCCAGCAGCCCCGCGGGGCAGGGGGCGAGAAATGAGCAGTTCTTC.

CDR3 sequence (DNA): TGTGCCAGCAGCTTCCGGGACAGGACGTCTGGGGCCAACGTCCTGACTTTC. The encoded protein is CASSFRDRTSGANVLTF. The gene calls are TRBV7-2 and TRBJ2-6; 8 positions agree with TRBD1. With 3 bases clipped from V and 1 base from J, the junction kept 5 bases outside the gene matches. This CDR3 comprises 17 residues. Germline V lookup: CDR1 SGHTA, CDR2 FQGNSA.

This clonotype turned up a few times. The chain is built from TRBV7-9 and TRBJ2-7, with D possibly TRBD2 on 6 matching bases. The germline V gene encodes CDR1 SEHNR and CDR2 FQNEAQ (reference sequence). Trimming removed 8 bases at V and 0 bases at J, with 8 bases between. The CDR3 extends over 12 amino acids. Here the CDR3 reads CASGRTSYEQYF. The CDR3 DNA sequence: TGTGCCAGCGGGAGGACCTCCTACGAGCAGTACTTC.

V and J are TRBV20-1 and TRBJ2-1; D perhaps matches TRBD2 (6 bases). V dropped 1 base and J dropped 7 bases, with 14 bases sitting between them. Germline CDR1 and CDR2: DFQATT and SNEGSKA (reference sequence). This CDR3 is 14 amino acids long. The CDR3 DNA reads as TGCAGTGCTAGAGTCCCGGGACTTAATAATGAGCAGTTCTTC. This codes for CSARVPGLNNEQFF.

This clonotype came up a few times. The chain recombines TRBV5-1 with TRBJ2-1; 7 bases match TRBD2. Per the germline V gene, CDR1 is SGHRS and CDR2 is YFSETQ. This CDR3 contains 14 residues. With 4 bases clipped from V and 8 bases from J, the junction kept 9 bases outside the gene matches. Here the CDR3 reads CASSPVPGGDEQFF. CDR3 nucleotide sequence: TGCGCCAGCAGCCCGGTCCCGGGAGGCGATGAGCAGTTCTTC.

This clonotype was found many times. The chain's CDR3 is CASGLPGREAKNIQYF. In nucleotides, the CDR3 is TGTGCTAGTGGTTTGCCAGGGCGTGAGGCCAAAAACATTCAGTACTTC. The chain carries TRBV12-5 and TRBJ2-4, with D perhaps matching TRBD1 (5 bases). CDR1 is LGHNT and CDR2 is FRNRAP in the germline V gene. The V end lost 2 bases, the J end lost 1 base, and 12 bases lay between the germline ends. The length of the CDR3 is 16 residues. Full variable domain (remainder filled in from reference TRBV12-5 and TRBJ2-4): DARVTQTPRHKVTEMGQEVTMRCQPILGHNTVFWYRQTMMQGLELLAYFRNRAPLDDSGMPKDRFSAEMPDATLATLKIQPSEPRDSAVYFCASGLPGREAKNIQYFGAGTRLSVL.

This clonotype has just a few counts. The chain couples TRBV2 to TRBJ2-1; no reliable D call. The CDR3 is made up of 13 amino acids. In germline, CDR1 is SNHLY, CDR2 FYNNEI. Trimming removed 8 bases at V and 0 bases at J, with 8 bases between. The CDR3 protein is CASSDLSYNEQFF. The CDR3 DNA follows: TGTGCCAGCTCCGACCTCTCCTACAATGAGCAGTTCTTC.

This clonotype has only a few counts. This sequence joins TRBV28 and TRBJ1-5; D unclear. The ends were cut back, 8 bases at V and 1 base at J, with 12 bases in the middle. Germline V gene data show CDR1 as MDHEN and CDR2 as SYDVKM. This CDR3 has 14 residues. CDR3: CASFGGLSNQPQHF. CDR3 in DNA: TGTGCCAGCTTCGGAGGTCTAAGCAATCAGCCCCAGCATTTT.

This clonotype was recorded a few times. The rearrangement joins TRBV4-1 to TRBJ2-5, with 10 bases matching TRBD2. The CDR3 totals 15 residues. Trimming removed 8 bases from V and 1 base from J; junction bases left unmatched: 7. Germline values: CDR1 MGHRA, CDR2 YSYEKL. CDR3 residues: CASRSSGRAQETQYF. The CDR3 DNA sequence: TGCGCCAGCCGGTCCAGCGGGAGGGCCCAAGAGACCCAGTACTTC.

This clonotype was picked up many times. This rearrangement joins TRBV11-2 to TRBJ1-2; tentative D call: TRBD1 (5 bases). In germline, CDR1 is SGHAT, CDR2 FQNNGV. With 8 bases removed from V and 4 bases from J, the gap between germline ends came to 11 bases. The CDR3 loop spans 12 amino acids. The CDR3 loop reads CASRGYLYGYTF. CDR3 DNA: TGTGCCAGCCGGGGGTATCTCTATGGCTACACCTTC.

This clonotype was detected many times. This sequence joins TRBV11-3 and TRBJ2-7; the match to TRBD1 covers 8 bases. This CDR3 is built from 13 residues. CDR1 and CDR2 (germline): SGHNT, YENEEA. J gave up 7 bases and V 2 bases, and 4 bases lay outside the gene matches. The DNA of the CDR3 is TGTGCCAGCAGCTTATCCAGGGGGCGGGAGCAGTACTTC. It is translated as CASSLSRGREQYF.

This clonotype has ten or more counts. The CDR3 sequence: CASSLTRSPPYEQYF. The CDR3 DNA reads as TGTGCCAGCAGTTTGACTAGATCTCCCCCCTACGAGCAGTACTTC. This sequence joins TRBV6-5 and TRBJ2-7, with a tentative D call TRBD2 (6 bases). This CDR3 region has 15 residues. Germline CDR1 MNHEY, CDR2 SVGAGI. V lost 4 bases, J lost 2 bases, and 15 bases lay in between.

Many counts were recorded for this clonotype. The DNA for the CDR3 is TGTGCCAGCAGCCAACTAGCGGCGAGCACAGATACGCAGTATTTT. This gives the protein CASSQLAASTDTQYF. J is TRBJ2-3 and V is TRBV7-9; TRBD2 matches 8 bases. This CDR3 spans 15 amino acids. Germline-derived CDR1 and CDR2 are SEHNR and FQNEAQ (reference sequence). The V gene end was trimmed by 5 bases and the J gene end by 0 bases; junction bases not matched to a gene: 4.

V gene TRBV5-5 combines with J gene TRBJ2-3; tentatively, D is TRBD2 (5 bases). CDR1 and CDR2 (germline): SGHKS, YYEKEE (reference sequence). Trimming cost V 2 bases and J 1 base, with 14 bases left between them. The CDR3 length is 16 residues. The CDR3: CASSLTTGFGTDTQYF. For the CDR3, the DNA is TGTGCCAGCAGCTTAACAACGGGATTTGGCACAGATACGCAGTATTTT.

This chain joins TRBV11-2 and TRBJ1-1; no definite D call. This CDR3 comprises 13 residues. V was pared by 2 bases and J by 3 bases, with 7 bases between. Per the germline V gene, CDR1 is SGHAT and CDR2 is FQNNGV. This CDR3 reads CASSLTPDTEAFF. As DNA, the CDR3 is TGTGCCAGCAGCTTAACACCTGACACTGAAGCTTTCTTT. Full variable domain (remainder filled in from reference TRBV11-2 and TRBJ1-1): EAGVAQSPRYKIIEKRQSVAFWCNPISGHATLYWYQQILGQGPKLLIQFQNNGVVDDSQLPKDRFSAERLKGVDSTLKIQPAKLEDSAVYLCASSLTPDTEAFFGQGTRLTVV.

The chain employs TRBV7-2 and TRBJ2-2; 11 bases agree with TRBD1. CDR1 is SGHTA and CDR2 is FQGNSA in the germline V gene. The trim removed 2 bases at V and 4 bases at J, leaving 6 bases unmatched. The CDR3 spans 17 residues. CDR3 protein: CASSLYFGTGGTGELFF. CDR3 sequence (DNA): TGTGCCAGCAGCTTATATTTTGGGACAGGGGGCACCGGGGAGCTGTTTTTT.

This clonotype came up a few times. V and J are TRBV4-3 and TRBJ1-6, with D maybe TRBD1 (6 bases). This CDR3 contains 17 residues. The germline V and J ends were trimmed by 3 bases and 5 bases, with 17 bases remaining between them. Germline CDR1 reads LGHNA; CDR2 reads YSLEER. The CDR3 DNA reads as TGCGCCAGCAGCCAGGCGACGTGGGGGCGCGATAATTCACCCCTCCACTTT. It encodes CASSQATWGRDNSPLHF.

In its sample, this clonotype was seen many times. The chain employs TRBV29-1 and TRBJ1-5; perhaps TRBD1 as D (6 bases). Germline CDR1 SQVTM, CDR2 ANQGSEA. With 4 bases removed from V and 0 bases from J, the gap between germline ends came to 16 bases. The CDR3 totals 16 residues. The CDR3: CSVAPPGDPSNQPQHF. CDR3 coding DNA: TGCAGCGTTGCCCCACCAGGGGACCCTAGCAATCAGCCCCAGCATTTT.

This clonotype has a count of ten or more. The V call is TRBV20-1, the J call TRBJ2-7, with TRBD1 matching 7 bases. In germline, CDR1 is DFQATT, CDR2 SNEGSKA (reference sequence). This CDR3 contains 13 residues. With V trimmed by 2 bases and J by 7 bases, 8 bases remained unmatched. Here the CDR3 DNA reads TGCAGTGCTAGAAAGGTGGCACAGGGGGAGCAGTACTTC. This codes for CSARKVAQGEQYF.

The V and J genes are TRBV12-3 or TRBV12-4 and TRBJ1-1; D not certain. The ends were cut back, 6 bases at V and 6 bases at J, with 11 bases in the middle. The CDR3 sequence is 12 residues long. The CDR3 DNA sequence: TGTGCCAGCAGCCCTGCGGTTTCTGAAGCTTTCTTT. Its protein is CASSPAVSEAFF.

The chain joins TRBV28 to TRBJ2-1; the D gene is possibly TRBD1 (5 bases). Looked up from germline, CDR1 is MDHEN and CDR2 is SYDVKM. V was clipped by 5 bases and J by 7 bases, with 12 bases between them. The CDR3 has 13 residues. The chain's CDR3 is CASSVGAWNEQFF. The CDR3 coding sequence is TGTGCCAGCAGTGTAGGGGCTTGGAATGAGCAGTTCTTC. The full variable domain, completed using reference TRBV28 and TRBJ2-1, is DVKVTQSSRYLVKRTGEKVFLECVQDMDHENMFWYRQDPGLGLRLIYFSYDVKMKEKGDIPEGYSVSREKKERFSLILESASTNQTSMYLCASSVGAWNEQFFGPGTRLTVL.

In this sample, this clonotype turned up a few times. The V and J genes are TRBV28 and TRBJ1-1; the D gene is possibly TRBD1 (5 bases). The V gene's germline CDR1 is MDHEN and CDR2 SYDVKM. Trimming pared 8 bases from V and 11 bases from J, leaving 15 bases between. The CDR3 spans 11 residues. This CDR3 reads CASFQGTEAFF. The DNA for the CDR3 is TGTGCCAGCTTCCAGGGCACAGAGGCTTTCTTT.

The chain carries TRBV7-9 and TRBJ1-1; 7 bases are a match to TRBD1. V gave up 5 bases and J gave up 2 bases; unmatched junction bases: 5. The CDR3 has 14 amino acids. Germline CDR1 SEHNR, CDR2 FQNEAQ (reference sequence). CDR3 in DNA: TGTGCCAGCAGCCTGGGACAGTTCAACACTGAAGCTTTCTTT. This encodes CASSLGQFNTEAFF.

In this sample, this clonotype turned up a few times. The chain uses TRBV20-1 and TRBJ2-1; TRBD1 matches at 10 bases. CDR3 size: 15 residues. CDR1 is DFQATT, CDR2 SNEGSKA, per germline (reference sequence). V was pared by 6 bases and J by 1 base, with 6 bases of the junction left unmatched. Written as DNA, the CDR3 is TGCAGTGCCTGGGACAGGGGAACGTCCTACAATGAGCAGTTCTTC. The encoded protein is CSAWDRGTSYNEQFF.

A few counts support this clonotype. The chain joins TRBV29-1 to TRBJ2-7; possible D gene TRBD1, 6 bases. Trimming took 7 bases from V and 4 from J, leaving 20 bases between them. Looked up from germline, CDR1 is SQVTM and CDR2 is ANQGSEA. The CDR3 consists of 14 residues. Here the CDR3 DNA reads TGCAGCGCCGGACGGTCCAACCAGGGGTACGAGCAGTACTTC. Encoded protein: CSAGRSNQGYEQYF.

The chain joins TRBV29-1 to TRBJ2-7; tentatively, D is TRBD2 (5 bases). Germline values: CDR1 SQVTM, CDR2 ANQGSEA. V was clipped by 6 bases and J by 3 bases, with 9 bases between them. The CDR3 spans 11 residues. The CDR3 reads CSVGKGYEQYF. In DNA, the CDR3 is TGCAGCGTCGGGAAGGGCTACGAGCAGTACTTC.

This clonotype was detected only a few times. This sequence joins TRBV6-5 and TRBJ2-1; 7 positions match TRBD2. The CDR3 loop spans 19 amino acids. CDR1 is MNHEY and CDR2 is SVGAGI in the germline V gene. Trimming cost V 0 bases and J 2 bases; bases outside gene matches: 13. CDR3 DNA: TGTGCCAGCAGTTACTCAAAAGCGGGACCCAACGGCCCCTACAATGAGCAGTTCTTC. Protein product: CASSYSKAGPNGPYNEQFF.